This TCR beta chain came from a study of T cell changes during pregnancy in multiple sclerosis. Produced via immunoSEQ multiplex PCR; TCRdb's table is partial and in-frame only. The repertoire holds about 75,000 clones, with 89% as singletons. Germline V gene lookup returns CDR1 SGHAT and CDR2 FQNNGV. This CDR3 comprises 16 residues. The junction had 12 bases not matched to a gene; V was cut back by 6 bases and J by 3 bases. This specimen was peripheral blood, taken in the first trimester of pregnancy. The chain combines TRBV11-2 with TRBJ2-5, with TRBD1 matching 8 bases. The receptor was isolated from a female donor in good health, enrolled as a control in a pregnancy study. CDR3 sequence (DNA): TGTGCCAGCAGTCAATACAGGGGGTTGGAGGAAGAGACCCAGTACTTC. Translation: CASSQYRGLEEETQYF.